The rows below give T cell receptor beta chains drawn from one sample of a study of T-cell memory formation after mild COVID-19. TCRdb analysed the 5' RACE reads with MiXCR anew, one entry per CDR3 protein. The sample has fewer than 90,000 distinct CDR3 sequences, approximately 13% seen once. Sequencing was done on a sample of PBMCs or a T cell subset sorted from them (not recorded which). The receptors were gathered from an adult woman who had mild COVID-19 (a few samples of this study predate the infection). Cell type and time point are not known. Both conserved end residues are part of each CDR3. Each record gives: J gene, CDR3 length, V gene, CDR3 protein.

TRBJ1-5 | 15 | TRBV15 | CATSPGRYSNQPQHF
TRBJ2-7 | 13 | TRBV7-2 | CASRGTGVYEQYF
TRBJ2-7 | 14 | TRBV4-1 | CASSQRGLTYEQYF
TRBJ1-5 | 13 | TRBV7-2 | CASSLLRNQPQHF
TRBJ2-5 | 15 | TRBV7-9 | CASSLTSGRGKTQYF
TRBJ2-1 | 15 | TRBV12-3/TRBV12-4 | CASRSSGESYNEQFF
TRBJ2-7 | 14 | TRBV7-2 | CASSLAGSPYEQYF
TRBJ2-1 | 13 | TRBV29-1 | CSVEHGSYNEQFF
TRBJ2-1 | 12 | TRBV7-9 | CASNTPGTSSFF
TRBJ2-1 | 15 | TRBV4-2 | CASSQERGYYNEQFF
TRBJ2-7 | 15 | TRBV4-1 | CASSQELSVTYEQYF
TRBJ2-5 | 12 | TRBV4-3 | CARPRGKETQYF
TRBJ1-5 | 16 | TRBV18 | CASSLTGGWGNQPQHF
TRBJ2-1 | 14 | TRBV27 | CASSISDSYNEQFF
TRBJ2-7 | 15 | TRBV12-3/TRBV12-4 | CASSARPSGSYEQYF
TRBJ1-2 | 15 | TRBV7-9 | CASSLAGQANYGYTF
TRBJ2-2 | 14 | TRBV12-3/TRBV12-4 | CATIQIQGPGELFF
TRBJ2-3 | 15 | TRBV7-2 | CASRLAGGRTDTQYF
TRBJ1-1 | 16 | TRBV3-1 | CASSQDGTGGNTEAFF
TRBJ1-2 | 13 | TRBV20-1 | CSAYNTDNYGYTF